The clone carrying this T cell receptor beta chain was counted at least ten times. The sample belongs to a study of neurological immune-mediated disorders. TCRdb re-called the 5' RACE reads with MiXCR, one entry per CDR3 protein. The data show 15,000 to 20,000 distinct CDR3 sequences, with roughly 10% seen just once and about 32% held by the top ten. The CDR3 consists of 14 residues. V was trimmed by 3 bases and J by 9 bases, leaving 16 bases between them. Germline CDR1 SGDLS, CDR2 YYNGEE. This chain links TRBV9 with TRBJ2-1; D is perhaps TRBD2 (6 bases). The sequencing sample was made of CD8+ T cells from blood. The TCR sequence derives from a woman aged 45-60 years in good health. In nucleotides, the CDR3 is TGTGCCAGCAGCGACTTCAGCGGGTCCCCTGAGCAGTTCTTC. Protein: CASSDFSGSPEQFF.